This T cell receptor beta chain was recovered during a study of blood T cell repertoires in COVID-19 (dated by TCRdb to about 2020). With respect to the entire study: Recovered participants in ImmuneRACE Cohort 3 were defined as having two consecutive negative NP/OP PCR tests, clearance from a healthcare professional, or resolution of symptoms. Samples from collaborators originated in the United States, Italy and Spain and spanned both the acute and convalescent phases of COVID-19. The prospective study material was composed of cDNA or gDNA derived from T cells, B-cell-depleted T cells, or PBMCs. The dataset comprised deeply sampled blood TCRbeta repertoires from subjects exposed to, actively infected with, or recovered from COVID-19. The repertoires were released in a freely available public database intended as a resource for research on the immune response to SARS-CoV-2. The samples were drawn from the first 160 participants of the ongoing ImmuneRACE study and from 1,200 or so subjects provided by 6 global collaborators. Nearly every sample came with metadata listing a de-identified subject ID, COVID-19 status, age in years and sex. Where available, HLA class I and class II types were obtained from metadata supplied by the sample provider rather than from assay-based typing. Study-wide findings and limitations: Clinical and demographic metadata were provided uncurated, with the amount varying by source and participant.

The germline V gene yields MNHEY for CDR1 and SVGAGI for CDR2. V loses 8 bases, J loses 4 bases, and the germline ends lie 9 bases apart. CDR3 length: 12 amino acids, cysteine to phenylalanine. Only the CDR3 portion is preserved as DNA: 36 bases, with reading frame beginning at the first base. TCRbeta CDR3 regions were amplified from genomic DNA using the immunoSEQ Assay, a bias-controlled multiplex PCR. As for how the authors treated the data: Nucleated cell counts per sample were estimated from amplification of reference gene primers within the assay. Sequence reads were collapsed and filtered to measure the absolute abundance of every unique TCRbeta CDR3 rearrangement. For each sample, productive Simpson clonality was calculated as the square root of Simpson's diversity index over productive rearrangements. TCRdb holds this immuneACCESS table with in-frame rearrangements only. Some clones are missing; in checked studies, unresolved V genes explain under half, and the rest has no known cause. V and J calls and clone size are given by that table; D and trimming were obtained from the DNA. This sample has some 220,000 clones in its table, and less than 90% of those were observed once. Roughly 3.2% of the sample belongs to the ten largest clones.

Enrolling through a virtual design, the prospective study's participants ranged in age from roughly 18 to 90 years and lived across approximately 25 United States geographic areas. Cohort assignment in the prospective study relied on participant-reported clinical history from a screening survey and a study questionnaire. In the prospective study, whole blood, serum and a nasopharyngeal or oropharyngeal swab were collected from each participant by mobile phlebotomists. Additional blood draws and questionnaires over an approximately two-month period could optionally be provided by prospective study participants. Prospective study blood samples were shipped either frozen or at room temperature before DNA extraction. About this clone itself: The target of this receptor is not known. Per-base qualities were not stored, and no clone one base away is much larger.

This sequence uses TRBV6-5 and TRBJ1-5; the D gene cannot be resolved reliably. Input material: PBMCs or T cells enriched from blood (not recorded which). The clonotype originates from a woman aged 45 to 65 in a cohort exposed to, infected with or recovered from COVID-19 (not recorded which). The DNA reads TGTGCCAGCCAAAACAGAAATCAGCCCCAGCATTTT. This sequence encodes CASQNRNQPQHF.